This T cell receptor (beta chain) was captured in a study of blood T cells in healthy people across ages. Study conclusions and caveats: In the absence of known donor CMV status, changes in expanded clonotypes were possibly confounded. Among T cells, TCR beta diversity per million cells dropped roughly linearly as age rose.

V trimming: 5 bases; J trimming: 9 bases; junction bases outside the gene matches: 9. This CDR3 has 13 residues. CDR1 and CDR2 from the germline V gene are DFQATT and SNEGSKA (reference sequence). A second PCR of about 6 to 12 cycles used a sample-barcoded 5' primer and a J-beta primer mix. Each CDR3 protein is one row after TCRdb ran MiXCR on the 5' RACE reads. The top ten hold over 2% of the sample, which has 1.5 million to 2 million distinct CDR3 sequences, 40% to 55% seen once. This clonotype was seen a handful of times. As yet, its antigen is unknown. Caucasian individuals from Russia who were healthy and aged roughly 6 to 95 acted as donors. Total RNA was isolated from each sample in quantities of at least 5 micrograms.

The sequencing sample was made of blood. This clonotype originated in a woman between 35 and 50 years old in good health. The V call is TRBV20-1, the J call TRBJ2-7; 11 nucleotides match TRBD1. The chain's CDR3 is CSAVRTGGLGQYF. The CDR3 coding sequence is TGCAGTGCTGTACGGACAGGGGGCCTCGGGCAGTACTTC.